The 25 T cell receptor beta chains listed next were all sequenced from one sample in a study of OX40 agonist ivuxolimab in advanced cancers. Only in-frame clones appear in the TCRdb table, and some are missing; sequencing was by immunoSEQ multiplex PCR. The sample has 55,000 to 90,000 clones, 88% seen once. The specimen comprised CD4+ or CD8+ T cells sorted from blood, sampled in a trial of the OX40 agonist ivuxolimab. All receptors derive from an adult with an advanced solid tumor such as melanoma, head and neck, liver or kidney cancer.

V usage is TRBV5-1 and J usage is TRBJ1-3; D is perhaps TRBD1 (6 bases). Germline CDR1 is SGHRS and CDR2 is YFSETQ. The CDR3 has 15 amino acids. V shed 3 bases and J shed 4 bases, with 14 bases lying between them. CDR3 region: CASSSGEATGNTIYF. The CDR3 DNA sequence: TGCGCCAGCAGCTCAGGGGAGGCAACCGGAAACACCATATATTTT.

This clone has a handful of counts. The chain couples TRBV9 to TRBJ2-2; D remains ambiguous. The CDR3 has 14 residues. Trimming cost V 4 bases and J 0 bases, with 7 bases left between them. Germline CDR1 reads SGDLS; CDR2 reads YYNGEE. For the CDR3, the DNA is TGTGCCAGCAGCCCGAAACCGAACACCGGGGAGCTGTTTTTT. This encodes CASSPKPNTGELFF.

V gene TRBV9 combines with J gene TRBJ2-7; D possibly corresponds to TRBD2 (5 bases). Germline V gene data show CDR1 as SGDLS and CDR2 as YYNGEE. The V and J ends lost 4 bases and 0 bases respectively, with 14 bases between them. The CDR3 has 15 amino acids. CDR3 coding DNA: TGTGCCAGCAGCCTTGGACTTCTCCACTCCTACGAGCAGTACTTC. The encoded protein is CASSLGLLHSYEQYF.

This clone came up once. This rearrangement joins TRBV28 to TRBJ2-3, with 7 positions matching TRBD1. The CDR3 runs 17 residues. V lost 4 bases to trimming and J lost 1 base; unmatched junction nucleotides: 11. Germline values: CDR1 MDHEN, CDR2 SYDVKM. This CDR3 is CASSSGKGALGTDTQYF. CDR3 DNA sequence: TGTGCCAGCAGTTCGGGTAAGGGGGCGCTGGGCACAGATACGCAGTATTTT.

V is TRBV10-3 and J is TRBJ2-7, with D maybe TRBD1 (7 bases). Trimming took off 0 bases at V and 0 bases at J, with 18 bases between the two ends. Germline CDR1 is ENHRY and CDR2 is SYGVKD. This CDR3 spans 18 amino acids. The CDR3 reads CAISESGGKGQNSYEQYF. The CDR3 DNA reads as TGTGCCATCAGTGAGTCCGGGGGCAAGGGACAGAACTCCTACGAGCAGTACTTC.

As DNA, the CDR3 is TGCGGGGGACAGGCAGATACGCAGTATTTT. It is translated as CGGQADTQYF. The chain carries TRBV29-1 and TRBJ2-3, with TRBD1 identical over 8 bases. This CDR3 contains 10 residues. Germline loops: CDR1 SQVTM, CDR2 ANQGSEA.

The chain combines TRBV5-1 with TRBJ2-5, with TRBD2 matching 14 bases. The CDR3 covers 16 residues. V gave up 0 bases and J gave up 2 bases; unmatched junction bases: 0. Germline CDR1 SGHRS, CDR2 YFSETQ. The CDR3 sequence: CASSLGLAGGQETQYF. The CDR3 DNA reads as TGCGCCAGCAGCTTGGGACTAGCGGGAGGGCAAGAGACCCAGTACTTC. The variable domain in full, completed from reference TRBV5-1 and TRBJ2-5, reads KAGVTQTPRYLIKTRGQQVTLSCSPISGHRSVSWYQQTPGQGLQFLFEYFSETQRNKGNFPGRFSGRQFSNSRSEMNVSTLELGDSALYLCASSLGLAGGQETQYFGPGTRLLVL.

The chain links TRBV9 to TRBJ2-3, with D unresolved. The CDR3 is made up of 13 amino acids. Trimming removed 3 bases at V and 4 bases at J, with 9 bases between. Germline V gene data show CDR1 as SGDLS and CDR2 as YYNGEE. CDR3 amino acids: CASSAPSPDTQYF. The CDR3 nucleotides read TGTGCCAGCAGCGCACCTAGTCCAGATACGCAGTATTTT. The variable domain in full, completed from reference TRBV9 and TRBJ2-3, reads DSGVTQTPKHLITATGQRVTLRCSPRSGDLSVYWYQQSLDQGLQFLIQYYNGEERAKGNILERFSAQQFPDLHSELNLSSLELGDSALYFCASSAPSPDTQYFGPGTRLTVL.

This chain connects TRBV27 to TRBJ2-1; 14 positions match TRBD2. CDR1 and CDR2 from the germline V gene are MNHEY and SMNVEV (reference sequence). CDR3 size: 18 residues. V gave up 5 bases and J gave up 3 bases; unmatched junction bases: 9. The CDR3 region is CASSPPPGTSGSYNEQFF. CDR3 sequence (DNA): TGTGCCAGCAGTCCCCCCCCCGGGACTAGCGGGAGCTACAATGAGCAGTTCTTC.

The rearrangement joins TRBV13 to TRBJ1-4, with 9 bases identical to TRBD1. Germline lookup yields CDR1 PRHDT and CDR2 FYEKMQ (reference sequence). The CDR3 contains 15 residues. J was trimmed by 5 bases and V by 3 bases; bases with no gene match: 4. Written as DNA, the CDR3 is TGTGCCAGCAGCTTTCTCGGACAGGGGAATGAAAAACTGTTTTTT. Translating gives CASSFLGQGNEKLFF.

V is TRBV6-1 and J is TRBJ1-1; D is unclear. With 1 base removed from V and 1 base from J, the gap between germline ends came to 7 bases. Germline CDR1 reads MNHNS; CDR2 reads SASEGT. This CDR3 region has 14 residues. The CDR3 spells CASSEVRENTEAFF. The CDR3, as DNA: TGTGCCAGCAGTGAAGTAAGGGAGAACACTGAAGCTTTCTTT.

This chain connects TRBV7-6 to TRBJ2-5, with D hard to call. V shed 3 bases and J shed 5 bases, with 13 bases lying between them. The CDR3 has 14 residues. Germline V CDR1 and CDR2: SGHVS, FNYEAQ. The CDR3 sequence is CASSFVSPSETQYF. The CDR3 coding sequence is TGTGCCAGCAGCTTTGTGTCCCCGTCGGAGACCCAGTACTTC.

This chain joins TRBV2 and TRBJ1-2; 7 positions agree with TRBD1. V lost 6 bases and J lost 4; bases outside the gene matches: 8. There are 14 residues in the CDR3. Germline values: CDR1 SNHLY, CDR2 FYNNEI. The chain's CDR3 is CASRARQGSYGYTF. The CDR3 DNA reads TGTGCCAGCAGGGCCCGACAGGGATCCTATGGCTACACCTTC.

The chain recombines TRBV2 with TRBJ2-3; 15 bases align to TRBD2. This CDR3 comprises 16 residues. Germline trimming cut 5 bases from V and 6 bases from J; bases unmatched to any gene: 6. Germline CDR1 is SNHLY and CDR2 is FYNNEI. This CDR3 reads CASSRGLAGGADTQYF. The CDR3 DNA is TGTGCCAGCAGTAGGGGACTAGCGGGAGGCGCCGATACGCAGTATTTT.

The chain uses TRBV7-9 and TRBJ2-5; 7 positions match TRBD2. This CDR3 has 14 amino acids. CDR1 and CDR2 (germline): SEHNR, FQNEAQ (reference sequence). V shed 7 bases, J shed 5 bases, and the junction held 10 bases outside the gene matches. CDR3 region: CASTSWEGEETQYF. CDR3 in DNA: TGTGCCAGCACCTCTTGGGAGGGAGAGGAGACCCAGTACTTC.

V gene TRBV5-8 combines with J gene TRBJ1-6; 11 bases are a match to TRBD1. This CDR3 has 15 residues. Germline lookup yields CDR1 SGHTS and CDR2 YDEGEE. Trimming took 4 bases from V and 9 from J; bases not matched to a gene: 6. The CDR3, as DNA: TGTGCCAGCAGCCACGGGACAGGGGGAACTTCACCCCTCCACTTT. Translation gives CASSHGTGGTSPLHF. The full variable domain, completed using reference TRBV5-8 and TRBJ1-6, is EAGVTQSPTHLIKTRGQQATLRCSPISGHTSVYWYQQALGLGLQFLLWYDEGEERNRGNFPPRFSGRQFPNYSSELNVNALELEDSALYLCASSHGTGGTSPLHFGNGTRLTVT.

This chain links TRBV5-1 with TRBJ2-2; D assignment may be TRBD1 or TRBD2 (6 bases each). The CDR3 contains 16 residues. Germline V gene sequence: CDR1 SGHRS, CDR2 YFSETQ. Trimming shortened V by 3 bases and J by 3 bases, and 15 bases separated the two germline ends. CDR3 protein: CASSSGRGQDTGELFF. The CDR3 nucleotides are TGCGCCAGCAGCTCAGGCCGGGGGCAGGACACCGGGGAGCTGTTTTTT. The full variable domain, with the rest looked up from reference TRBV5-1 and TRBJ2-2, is KAGVTQTPRYLIKTRGQQVTLSCSPISGHRSVSWYQQTPGQGLQFLFEYFSETQRNKGNFPGRFSGRQFSNSRSEMNVSTLELGDSALYLCASSSGRGQDTGELFFGEGSRLTVL.

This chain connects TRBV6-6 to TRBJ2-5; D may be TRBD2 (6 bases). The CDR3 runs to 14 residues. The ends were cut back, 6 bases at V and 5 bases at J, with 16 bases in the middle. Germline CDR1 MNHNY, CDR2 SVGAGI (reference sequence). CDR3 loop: CASSPAGGPETQYF. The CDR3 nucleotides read TGTGCCAGCAGCCCAGCCGGAGGGCCGGAGACCCAGTACTTC.

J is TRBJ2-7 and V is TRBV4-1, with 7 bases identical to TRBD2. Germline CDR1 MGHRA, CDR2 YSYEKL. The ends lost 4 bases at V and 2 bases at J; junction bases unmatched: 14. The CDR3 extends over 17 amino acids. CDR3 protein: CASSPQPGTTLPYEQYF. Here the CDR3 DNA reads TGCGCCAGCAGCCCCCAGCCCGGGACTACCCTCCCCTACGAGCAGTACTTC.

CDR3 bases: TGTGCCAGCAGCTTAGTCGGGGGCACAGATACGCAGTATTTT. It specifies CASSLVGGTDTQYF. The V gene is TRBV7-9, the J gene TRBJ2-3, with D tentatively TRBD2 (5 bases). With 1 base removed from V and 1 base from J, the gap between germline ends came to 6 bases. The CDR3 is 14 amino acids. The germline CDR1 and CDR2 sequences are SEHNR and FQNEAQ (reference sequence). Drawing the rest from reference TRBV7-9 and TRBJ2-3, the complete variable domain is DTGVSQNPRHKITKRGQNVTFRCDPISEHNRLYWYRQTLGQGPEFLTYFQNEAQLEKSRLLSDRFSAERPKGSFSTLEIQRTEQGDSAMYLCASSLVGGTDTQYFGPGTRLTVL.

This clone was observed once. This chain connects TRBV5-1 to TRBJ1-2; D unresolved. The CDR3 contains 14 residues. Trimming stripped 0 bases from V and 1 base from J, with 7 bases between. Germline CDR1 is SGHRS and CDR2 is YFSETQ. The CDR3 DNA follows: TGCGCCAGCAGCTTGGACAGAATTAACTATGGCTACACCTTC. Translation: CASSLDRINYGYTF.

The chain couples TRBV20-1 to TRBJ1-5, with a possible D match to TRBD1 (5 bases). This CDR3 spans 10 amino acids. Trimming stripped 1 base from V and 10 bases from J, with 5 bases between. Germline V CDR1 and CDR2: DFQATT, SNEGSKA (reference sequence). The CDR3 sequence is CSARGTPQHF. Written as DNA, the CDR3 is TGCAGTGCTAGAGGGACACCCCAGCATTTT.

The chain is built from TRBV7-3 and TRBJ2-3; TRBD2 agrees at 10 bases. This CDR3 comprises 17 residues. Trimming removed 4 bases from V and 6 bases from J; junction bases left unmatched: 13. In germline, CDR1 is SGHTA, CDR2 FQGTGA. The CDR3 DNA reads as TGTGCCAGCAGCTGGTCAGTAGCGGGGGGCAATCTGGATACGCAGTATTTT. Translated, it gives CASSWSVAGGNLDTQYF. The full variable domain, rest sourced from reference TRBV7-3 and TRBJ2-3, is GAGVSQTPSNKVTEKGKYVELRCDPISGHTALYWYRQSLGQGPEFLIYFQGTGAADDSGLPNDRFFAVRPEGSVSTLKIQRTERGDSAVYLCASSWSVAGGNLDTQYFGPGTRLTVL.

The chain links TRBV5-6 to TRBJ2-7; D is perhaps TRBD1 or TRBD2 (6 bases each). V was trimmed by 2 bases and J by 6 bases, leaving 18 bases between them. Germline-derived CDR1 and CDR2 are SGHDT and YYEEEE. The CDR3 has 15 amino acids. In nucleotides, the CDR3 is TGTGCCAGCAGCTTACCAGACTACCGGGGGCCCGAGCAGTACTTC. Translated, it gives CASSLPDYRGPEQYF.

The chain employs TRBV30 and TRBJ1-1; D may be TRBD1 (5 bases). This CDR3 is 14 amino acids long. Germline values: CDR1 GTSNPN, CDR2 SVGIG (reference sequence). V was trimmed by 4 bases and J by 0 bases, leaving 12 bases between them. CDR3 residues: CAWTRGIVNTEAFF. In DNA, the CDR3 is TGTGCCTGGACGCGGGGGATTGTGAACACTGAAGCTTTCTTT. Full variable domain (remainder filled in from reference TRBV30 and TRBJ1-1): SQTIHQWPATLVQPVGSPLSLECTVEGTSNPNLYWYRQAAGRGLQLLFYSVGIGQISSEVPQNLSASRPQDRQFILSSKKLLLSDSGFYLCAWTRGIVNTEAFFGQGTRLTVV.